The sequence of this TCR beta chain was determined in a study of PD-L1 blockade in urothelial cancer. About the research overall: Men with urothelial cancer arising in the bladder made up about nine tenths of the roughly 29 patients.

Time point defined: pretreatment peripheral blood. Each individual provided 1 to 8 samples (taken pretreatment and on-treatment). The table came from immunoSEQ multiplex PCR; TCRdb's copy has only in-frame clones and leaves some out. Here the sample spans roughly 90,000 clones, roughly 90% being singletons. The CDR3 sequence is 16 residues long. V lost 6 bases, J lost 0 bases, and 5 bases stayed unmatched. CDR1 is LNHDA, CDR2 SQIVND, per germline (reference sequence). The V and J genes are TRBV19 and TRBJ2-1; 10 nucleotides agree with TRBD2. The source was PBMCs, collected around atezolizumab (anti-PD-L1) treatment. This TCR came from a woman aged 80 or older with urothelial cancer. This CDR3 is CASRGGLAASYNEQFF. The DNA for the CDR3 is TGTGCCAGTAGGGGAGGACTAGCGGCCTCCTACAATGAGCAGTTCTTC.